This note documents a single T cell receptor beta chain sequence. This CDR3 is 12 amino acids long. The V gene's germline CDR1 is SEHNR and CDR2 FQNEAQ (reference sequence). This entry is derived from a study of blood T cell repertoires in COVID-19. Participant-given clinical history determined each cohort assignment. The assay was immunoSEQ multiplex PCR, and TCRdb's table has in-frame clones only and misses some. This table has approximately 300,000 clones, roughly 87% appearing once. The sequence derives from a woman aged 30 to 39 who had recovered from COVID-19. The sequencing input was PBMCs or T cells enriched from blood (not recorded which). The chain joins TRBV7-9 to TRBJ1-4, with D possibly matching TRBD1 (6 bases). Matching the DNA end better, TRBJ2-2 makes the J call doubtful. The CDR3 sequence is CASSFGTGELFF. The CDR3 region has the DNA TGTGCCAGCAGCTTCGGGACAGGGGAGCTGTTTTTT.